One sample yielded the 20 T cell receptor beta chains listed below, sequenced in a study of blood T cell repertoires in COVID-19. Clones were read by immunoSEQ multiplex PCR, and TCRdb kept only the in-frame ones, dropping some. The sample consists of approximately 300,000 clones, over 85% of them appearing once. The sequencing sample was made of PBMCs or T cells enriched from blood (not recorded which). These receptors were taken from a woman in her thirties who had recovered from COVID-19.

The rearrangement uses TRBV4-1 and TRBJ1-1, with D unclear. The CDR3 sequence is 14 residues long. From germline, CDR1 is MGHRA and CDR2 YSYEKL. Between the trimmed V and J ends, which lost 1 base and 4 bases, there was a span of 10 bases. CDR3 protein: CASSQAGRATEAFF. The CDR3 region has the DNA TGCGCCAGCAGCCAAGCCGGGCGGGCCACTGAAGCTTTCTTT.

In nucleotides, the CDR3 is TGTGCCAGCAGATTAGACTACAGGGGGGACACTGAAGCTTTCTTT. Translated: CASRLDYRGDTEAFF. The V call is TRBV6-5, the J call TRBJ1-1; TRBD1 matches 8 bases. The CDR3 spans 15 residues. Germline CDR1 is MNHEY and CDR2 is SVGAGI. With 6 bases clipped from V and 3 bases from J, the junction kept 9 bases outside the gene matches.

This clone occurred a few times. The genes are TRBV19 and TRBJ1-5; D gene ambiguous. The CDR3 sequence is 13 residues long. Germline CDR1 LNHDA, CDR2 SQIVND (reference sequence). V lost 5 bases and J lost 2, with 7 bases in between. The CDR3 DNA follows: TGTGCCAGTAGTGAGGAAGGCAATCAGCCCCAGCATTTT. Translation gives CASSEEGNQPQHF.

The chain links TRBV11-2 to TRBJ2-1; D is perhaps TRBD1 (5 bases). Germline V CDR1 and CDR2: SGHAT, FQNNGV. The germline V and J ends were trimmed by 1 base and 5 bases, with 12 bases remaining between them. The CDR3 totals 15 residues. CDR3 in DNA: TGTGCCAGCAGCTTAGGCAGGGCCCGTAACAATGAGCAGTTCTTC. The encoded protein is CASSLGRARNNEQFF. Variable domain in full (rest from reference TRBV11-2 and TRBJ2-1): EAGVAQSPRYKIIEKRQSVAFWCNPISGHATLYWYQQILGQGPKLLIQFQNNGVVDDSQLPKDRFSAERLKGVDSTLKIQPAKLEDSAVYLCASSLGRARNNEQFFGPGTRLTVL.

The CDR3 reads CASSRSSGHEQFF. CDR3 sequence (DNA): TGTGCCAGCAGTCGATCTAGCGGTCATGAGCAGTTCTTC. The chain couples TRBV6-6 to TRBJ2-1; 7 bases line up with TRBD2. The CDR3 consists of 13 residues. CDR1 and CDR2 (germline): MNHNY, SVGAGI (reference sequence). V was pared by 5 bases and J by 8 bases, with 6 bases of the junction left unmatched.

CDR3 DNA sequence: TGTGCCAGTAGTGGACAGGCGGACGAAAAACTGTTTTTT. This gives the protein CASSGQADEKLFF. The rearrangement uses TRBV19 and TRBJ1-4, with TRBD1 matching 7 bases. Germline lookup yields CDR1 LNHDA and CDR2 SQIVND (reference sequence). This CDR3 comprises 13 residues. J gave up 8 bases and V 5 bases, and 5 bases lay outside the gene matches.

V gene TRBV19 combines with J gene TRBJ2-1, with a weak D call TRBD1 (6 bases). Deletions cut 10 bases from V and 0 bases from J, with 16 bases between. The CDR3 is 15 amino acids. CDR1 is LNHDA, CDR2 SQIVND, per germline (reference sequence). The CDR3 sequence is CATSRTDFSYNEQFF. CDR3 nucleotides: TGTGCCACCAGTAGGACAGACTTCTCCTACAATGAGCAGTTCTTC.

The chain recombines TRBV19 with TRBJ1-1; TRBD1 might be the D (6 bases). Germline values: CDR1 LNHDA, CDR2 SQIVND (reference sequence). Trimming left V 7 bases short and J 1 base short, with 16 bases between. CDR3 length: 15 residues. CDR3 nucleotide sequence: TGTGCCAGTAAGGCCCGGGACACTCGGAACACTGAAGCTTTCTTT. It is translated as CASKARDTRNTEAFF.

DNA of the CDR3: TGTGCCAGCAGCCAATCGGGGACTTACAATGAGCAGTTCTTC. Translation: CASSQSGTYNEQFF. The genes are TRBV16 and TRBJ2-1; possible D gene TRBD2, 6 bases. The V gene lost 0 bases and the J gene lost 4 bases, with 7 bases spanning the gap. The CDR3 extends over 14 amino acids. Germline loops: CDR1 KGHSY, CDR2 FQNENV.

The CDR3 region has the DNA TGTGCCAGCAGTTTATGGGCCGGAAACACCATATATTTT. Amino acid sequence: CASSLWAGNTIYF. The chain links TRBV27 to TRBJ1-3; no reliable D call. Per the germline V gene, CDR1 is MNHEY and CDR2 is SMNVEV (reference sequence). The CDR3 is 13 amino acids. The V end was cut by 1 base, the J end by 4 bases, with 5 bases between.

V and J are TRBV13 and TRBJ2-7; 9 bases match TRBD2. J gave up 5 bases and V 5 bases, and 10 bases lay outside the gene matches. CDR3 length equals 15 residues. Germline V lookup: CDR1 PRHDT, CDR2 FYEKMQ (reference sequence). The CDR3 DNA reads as TGTGCCAGCAGCACCACGGGACTAGCCCCTAACGAGCAGTACTTC. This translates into CASSTTGLAPNEQYF. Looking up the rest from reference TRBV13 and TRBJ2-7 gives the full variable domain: AAGVIQSPRHLIKEKRETATLKCYPIPRHDTVYWYQQGPGQDPQFLISFYEKMQSDKGSIPDRFSAQQFSDYHSELNMSSLELGDSALYFCASSTTGLAPNEQYFGPGTRLTVT.

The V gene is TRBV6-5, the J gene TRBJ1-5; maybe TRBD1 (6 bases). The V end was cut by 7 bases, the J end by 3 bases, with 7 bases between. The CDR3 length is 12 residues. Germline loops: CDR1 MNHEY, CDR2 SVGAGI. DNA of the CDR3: TGTGCCAGCAAGGGGGACAATCAGCCCCAGCATTTT. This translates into CASKGDNQPQHF.

This CDR3 is CSVATNTEAFF. For the CDR3, the DNA is TGCAGTGTAGCCACGAACACTGAAGCTTTCTTT. The rearrangement links TRBV20-1 to TRBJ1-1; D is ambiguous. This CDR3 region has 11 residues. From germline, CDR1 is DFQATT and CDR2 SNEGSKA (reference sequence). Trimming took off 7 bases at V and 1 base at J, with 7 bases between the two ends.

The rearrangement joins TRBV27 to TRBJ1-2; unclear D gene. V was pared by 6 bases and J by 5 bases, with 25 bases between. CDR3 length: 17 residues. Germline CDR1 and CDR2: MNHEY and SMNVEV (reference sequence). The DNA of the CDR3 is TGTGCCAGCAGACGCTCCCAGACAAGCTGGCCGGGGTATGGCTACACCTTC. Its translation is CASRRSQTSWPGYGYTF.

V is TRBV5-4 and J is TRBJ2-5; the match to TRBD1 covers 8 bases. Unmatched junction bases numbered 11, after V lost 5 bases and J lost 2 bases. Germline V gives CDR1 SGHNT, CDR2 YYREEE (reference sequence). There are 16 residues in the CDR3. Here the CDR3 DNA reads TGTGCCAGCAGTCCTCTTGGGACAGGTTATCAAGAGACCCAGTACTTC. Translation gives CASSPLGTGYQETQYF.

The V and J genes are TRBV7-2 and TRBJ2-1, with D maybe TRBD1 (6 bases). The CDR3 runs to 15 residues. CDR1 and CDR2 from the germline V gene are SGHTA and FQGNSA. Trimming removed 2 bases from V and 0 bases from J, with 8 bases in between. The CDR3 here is CASSLRGSSYNEQFF. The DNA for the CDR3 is TGTGCCAGCAGCTTAAGGGGGAGCTCCTACAATGAGCAGTTCTTC.

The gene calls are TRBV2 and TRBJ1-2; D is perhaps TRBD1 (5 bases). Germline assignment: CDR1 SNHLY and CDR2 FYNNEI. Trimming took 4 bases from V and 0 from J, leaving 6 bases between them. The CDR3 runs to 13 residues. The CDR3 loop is CASSGQTNYGYTF. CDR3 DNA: TGTGCCAGCAGTGGACAGACTAACTATGGCTACACCTTC.

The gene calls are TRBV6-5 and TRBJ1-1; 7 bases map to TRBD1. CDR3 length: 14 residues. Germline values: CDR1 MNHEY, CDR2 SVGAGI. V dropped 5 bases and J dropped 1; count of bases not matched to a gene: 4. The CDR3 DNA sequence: TGTGCCAGCAGTCCGGGACAGCAGAACACTGAAGCTTTCTTT. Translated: CASSPGQQNTEAFF.

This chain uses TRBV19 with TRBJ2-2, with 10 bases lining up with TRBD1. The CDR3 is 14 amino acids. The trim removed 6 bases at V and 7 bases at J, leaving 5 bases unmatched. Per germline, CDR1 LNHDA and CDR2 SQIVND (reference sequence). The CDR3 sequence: CASRTGGRGGELFF. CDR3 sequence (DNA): TGTGCCAGTAGGACAGGGGGCCGGGGCGGGGAGCTGTTTTTT.

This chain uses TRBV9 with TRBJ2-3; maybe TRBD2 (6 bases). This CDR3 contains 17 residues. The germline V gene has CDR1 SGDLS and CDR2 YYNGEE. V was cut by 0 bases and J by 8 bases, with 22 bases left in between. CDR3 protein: CASSVVGPTATAGTQYF. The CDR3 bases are TGTGCCAGCAGCGTAGTCGGACCCACAGCCACAGCGGGTACGCAGTATTTT.